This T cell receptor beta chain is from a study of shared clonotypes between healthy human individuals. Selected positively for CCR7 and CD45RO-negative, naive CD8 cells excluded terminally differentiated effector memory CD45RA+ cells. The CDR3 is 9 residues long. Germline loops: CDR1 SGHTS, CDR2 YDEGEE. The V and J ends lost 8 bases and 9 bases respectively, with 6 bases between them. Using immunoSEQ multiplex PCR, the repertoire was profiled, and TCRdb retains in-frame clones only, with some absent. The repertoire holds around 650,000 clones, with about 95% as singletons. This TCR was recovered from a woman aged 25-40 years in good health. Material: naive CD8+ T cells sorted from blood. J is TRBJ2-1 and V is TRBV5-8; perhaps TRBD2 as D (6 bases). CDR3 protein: CARRGEQFF. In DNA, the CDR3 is TGTGCCAGGCGGGGTGAGCAGTTCTTC.